The sequence of this T cell receptor (beta chain) was determined in a study of human T cells and chemical hapten exposure. In the library, unique molecular identifiers were attached to individual cDNA molecules. From the RACE reads, TCRdb called clonotypes with MiXCR, one entry per CDR3 protein. The sample yields roughly 38,000 distinct CDR3 sequences, more than 8% seen once. Time point specified: patch test 3, about 24 weeks after DPC sensitization. Treatment specified: therapeutic diphenylcyclopropenone sensitization with weekly scalp DPC. Blood, whole and unfractionated, served as the source for total RNA extraction. Study-wide results and limits: The formation of large CDR3 similarity clusters by expanded TCRs significantly exceeded that of controls.

Remarks on this clonotype: The antigen is unknown.

The V gene's germline CDR1 is SQVTM and CDR2 ANQGSEA. CDR3 length: 14 residues. With V trimmed by 5 bases and J by 1 base, 4 bases remained unmatched. The sequencing used whole blood, collected in connection with sensitization to the hapten diphenylcyclopropenone (DPC). The receptor was isolated from a middle-aged man with alopecia areata. Some clones in this sample may be carry-over from other donors' samples. J is TRBJ2-2 and V is TRBV29-1; 7 nucleotides align to TRBD1. The CDR3 region is CSVRQGENTGELFF. In DNA, the CDR3 is TGCAGCGTTCGACAGGGAGAGAACACCGGGGAGCTGTTTTTT.